This TCR beta chain is from a study of control samples from healthy donors and cancer patients. The CDR3 extends over 16 amino acids. V was clipped by 0 bases and J by 0 bases, with 12 bases between them. Germline V gene lookup returns CDR1 KGHSH and CDR2 LQKENI. TCRdb's table, derived via immunoSEQ multiplex PCR, lists solely in-frame clones and lacks some. The table has some 250,000 clones, about 80% seen once; the top ten hold roughly 13%. This rearrangement joins TRBV18 to TRBJ2-7, with D perhaps matching TRBD2 (5 bases). The clonotype was recovered from a woman aged 60-75 years with lung cancer. Sequencing used PBMCs. CDR3 sequence reads: CASSPPPLGSSYEQYF. DNA of the CDR3: TGTGCCAGCTCACCACCCCCGCTAGGGAGCTCCTACGAGCAGTACTTC. Full variable domain (remainder filled in from reference TRBV18 and TRBJ2-7): NAGVMQNPRHLVRRRGQEARLRCSPMKGHSHVYWYRQLPEEGLKFMVYLQKENIIDESGMPKERFSAEFPKEGPSILRIQQVVRGDSAAYFCASSPPPLGSSYEQYFGPGTRLTVT.